The T cell receptor (beta chain) described here comes from a study of technical replicates of blood from several donors. V was trimmed by 3 bases and J by 2 bases, leaving 9 bases between them. This CDR3 has 13 residues. Per the germline V gene, CDR1 is SGDLS and CDR2 is YYNGEE. The assay was immunoSEQ multiplex PCR, and TCRdb's table has in-frame clones only and misses some. Among 90,000 to 100,000 clones, 90% to 97% were seen once, and the ten largest hold around 0.22%. This chain links TRBV9 with TRBJ2-7; TRBD1 might be the D (5 bases). This receptor was identified in a human donor in good health. The specimen sequenced was T cells isolated from PBMCs. The CDR3 coding sequence is TGTGCCAGCAGCGCGGACACAACCTACGAGCAGTACTTC. It codes for CASSADTTYEQYF.